The 4 T cell receptor beta chains reported below all come from one sample, sequenced in a study of cytomegalovirus exposure and HLA in healthy donors. Amplification used 60 Vbeta primers and 13 Jbeta primers. Libraries were prepared by immunoSEQ multiplex PCR; TCRdb keeps only in-frame clonotypes and omits some of them. The profile shows some 130,000 clones, 65% to 90% of them singletons. The sequencing sample was made of PBMCs. These receptors were obtained from a man over 45 in good health and CMV-seronegative.

The J gene is TRBJ1-2, the V gene TRBV6-5, with 9 bases aligning to TRBD1. The CDR3 has 13 residues. Looked up from germline, CDR1 is MNHEY and CDR2 is SVGAGI. Trimming cost V 5 bases and J 8 bases; bases outside gene matches: 6. The CDR3 is CASSQQGARGYTF. For the CDR3, the DNA is TGTGCCAGCAGTCAACAGGGGGCACGGGGCTACACCTTC.

The chain couples TRBV7-3 to TRBJ2-7; 8 bases line up with TRBD1. With V trimmed by 4 bases and J by 1 base, 3 bases remained unmatched. The V gene's germline CDR1 is SGHTA and CDR2 FQGTGA. The CDR3 spans 14 residues. CDR3 protein: CASSSRQGSYEQYF. Written as DNA, the CDR3 is TGTGCCAGCAGCTCAAGACAGGGGTCCTACGAGCAGTACTTC.

The chain joins TRBV10-3 to TRBJ1-2; tentative D call: TRBD1 (5 bases). V lost 5 bases and J 3 bases, leaving 13 bases between the germline ends. Germline CDR1 is ENHRY and CDR2 is SYGVKD. CDR3 length equals 14 residues. The DNA of the CDR3 is TGTGCCATCAGTCTAAAGGACACTGACTATGGCTACACCTTC. It translates to CAISLKDTDYGYTF.

This sequence joins TRBV5-1 and TRBJ2-7, with 10 bases lining up with TRBD1. V lost 2 bases and J lost 5; bases outside the gene matches: 7. This CDR3 comprises 15 residues. Germline V CDR1 and CDR2: SGHRS, YFSETQ. CDR3 DNA: TGCGCCAGCAGCTTTGCCGGGACAGGGGAGGACGAGCAGTACTTC. This translates into CASSFAGTGEDEQYF.